This T cell receptor beta chain was identified in a study of T-cell reconstitution after alpha-beta-depleted transplantation in children. This clonotype was seen many times. Its cognate antigen is unknown. During its preparation, the TCRbeta library received unique molecular identifiers. Each CDR3 protein gets one entry after TCRdb re-called the PCR reads with MiXCR. The table has some 290,000 distinct CDR3 sequences, more than 20% seen once; the top ten hold approximately 9.9%. Study results and caveats: It was surviving recipient T cells and thymic progenitors that gave some patients high TCRbeta diversity at day 60. About two months after transplant, alpha-beta T cells reportedly came from several hundred expanded graft clones.

The CDR3 consists of 14 residues. V lost 3 bases, J lost 4 bases, and 9 bases lay in between. The specimen comprised PBMCs, mostly from graft donor cells, sampled 180 days after TCRalphabeta/CD19-depleted stem cell transplant. The clonotype originates from a male patient aged 10 to 17 who had a stem cell transplant for acute lymphoblastic leukemia, so the T cells may come from the graft donor. The chain recombines TRBV12-3 or TRBV12-4 with TRBJ2-2; D unclear. The CDR3 DNA follows: TGTGCCAGCAGTTTGGCGGAGTCCACCGGGGAGCTGTTTTTT. As protein: CASSLAESTGELFF.